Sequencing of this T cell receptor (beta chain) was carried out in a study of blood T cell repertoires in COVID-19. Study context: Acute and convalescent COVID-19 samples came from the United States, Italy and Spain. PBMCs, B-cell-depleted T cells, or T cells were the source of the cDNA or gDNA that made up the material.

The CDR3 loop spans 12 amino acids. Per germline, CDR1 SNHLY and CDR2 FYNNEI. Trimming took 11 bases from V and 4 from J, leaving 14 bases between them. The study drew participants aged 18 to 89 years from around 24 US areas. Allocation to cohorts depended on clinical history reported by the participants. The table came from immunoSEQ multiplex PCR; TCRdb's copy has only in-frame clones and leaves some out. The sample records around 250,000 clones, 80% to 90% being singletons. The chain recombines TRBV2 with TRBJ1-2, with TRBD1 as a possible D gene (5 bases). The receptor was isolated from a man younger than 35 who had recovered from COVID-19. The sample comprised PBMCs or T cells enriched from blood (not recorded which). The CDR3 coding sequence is TGTGCCGACAACTACGGGGGCTATGGCTACACCTTC. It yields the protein CADNYGGYGYTF.